Sequencing of this T cell receptor beta chain was carried out in a study of blood T cell repertoires in COVID-19. Across the whole study: Sample material is recorded as cDNA or gDNA derived from T cells, B-cell-depleted T cells, or PBMCs.

Sequencing was performed with immunoSEQ multiplex PCR; in TCRdb, only in-frame clones are kept and a portion is missing. The sample records tens of thousands of clones, roughly 80% being singletons. V was shortened by 4 bases and J by 5 bases, with 12 bases between the two germline ends. The germline CDR1 and CDR2 sequences are GTSNPN and SVGIG (reference sequence). The CDR3 runs 13 residues. What was sequenced was peripheral blood. The TCR originated in a human donor in a cohort sampled during active or convalescent COVID-19. V is TRBV30 and J is TRBJ1-5; possible D gene TRBD1, 6 bases. The CDR3 sequence: CAWNRQEDQPQHF. CDR3 nucleotides: TGTGCCTGGAATCGACAGGAGGATCAGCCCCAGCATTTT.